These 24 T cell receptor beta chains were all obtained from the same sample, sequenced in a study of Ad26.COV2.S vaccination and SARS-CoV-2 variants (dated by TCRdb to the early 2020s). The treatment or condition label here, explained by the study, means: around 19 received Ad26.COV2.S at low or high dose, single or two shots; roughly 5 received placebo; per-sample allocation not given. For vaccine and placebo recipients, the sequenced repertoires came from samples collected on day 63 after the first injection. Libraries came from the immunoSEQ multiplex PCR assay. Entries here come from immuneACCESS through TCRdb and include only in-frame sequences with V and J called. Some clones fail to appear in such tables; in the studies checked, an unresolved V gene covers under half of the shortfall, and the cause of the remainder is unknown. Counted in this sample were around 300,000 clones; around nine tenths of them appeared once. The ten largest clones capture just under 5% of the sample.

This specimen consisted of peripheral blood, obtained in a trial of Ad26.COV2.S vaccine versus placebo. Receptor source: a person between 18 and 65 years old who received the Ad26.COV2.S COVID-19 vaccine or a placebo.

The rearrangement links TRBV2 to TRBJ1-1; no firm D call. This CDR3 has 13 amino acids. CDR1 is SNHLY, CDR2 FYNNEI, per germline. V lost 5 bases, J lost 4 bases, and 11 bases lay in between. Here the CDR3 reads CASSLGVFTEAFF. The DNA of the CDR3 is TGTGCCAGCAGTCTGGGCGTCTTCACTGAAGCTTTCTTT.

This chain links TRBV19 with TRBJ2-2; the D gene is possibly TRBD1 (6 bases). V lost 4 bases and J lost 5, with 11 bases in between. The CDR3 is made up of 14 amino acids. The V gene's germline CDR1 is LNHDA and CDR2 SQIVND (reference sequence). CDR3 bases: TGTGCCAGTAGTACTAAAACAGGGACCGGGGAGCTGTTTTTT. Translating gives CASSTKTGTGELFF.

This clone was picked up a small number of times. V and J are TRBV5-4 and TRBJ2-7; 9 nucleotides match TRBD1. CDR3 length: 15 amino acids. Germline CDR1 SGHNT, CDR2 YYREEE (reference sequence). Trimming removed 5 bases from V and 4 bases from J; junction bases left unmatched: 10. CDR3 in DNA: TGTGCCAGCAGTCGAGGCGGGACAGGGATGTACGAGCAGTACTTC. Encoded protein: CASSRGGTGMYEQYF.

This rearrangement joins TRBV11-2 to TRBJ1-5; D perhaps matches TRBD1 (5 bases). V lost 0 bases, J lost 7 bases, and 10 bases lay in between. Germline V gene data show CDR1 as SGHAT and CDR2 as FQNNGV. The CDR3 length is 14 residues. The CDR3 here is CASSLDTEGQPQHF. Here the CDR3 DNA reads TGTGCCAGCAGCTTAGATACCGAGGGGCAGCCCCAGCATTTT. Full variable domain (rest looked up from reference TRBV11-2 and TRBJ1-5): EAGVAQSPRYKIIEKRQSVAFWCNPISGHATLYWYQQILGQGPKLLIQFQNNGVVDDSQLPKDRFSAERLKGVDSTLKIQPAKLEDSAVYLCASSLDTEGQPQHFGDGTRLSIL.

The J gene is TRBJ1-6, the V gene TRBV3-1 (or the pseudogene TRBV3-2), with D hard to call. Trimming cost V 5 bases and J 8 bases, with 10 bases left between them. CDR1 and CDR2 (germline): LGHDT, YNNKEL (reference sequence). The CDR3 contains 13 residues. The CDR3 here is CASSAYSDSPLHF. The CDR3 DNA follows: TGTGCCAGCAGCGCTTACAGTGATTCACCCCTCCACTTT.

The chain couples TRBV6-6 to TRBJ1-5; D is possibly TRBD1 (5 bases). V gave up 5 bases and J gave up 1 base, with 18 bases separating them. CDR3 length: 17 residues. Germline CDR1 reads MNHNY; CDR2 reads SVGAGI (reference sequence). The CDR3 loop is CASSPALGWGSNQPQHF. The CDR3 DNA sequence: TGTGCCAGCAGTCCGGCCCTAGGTTGGGGGAGCAATCAGCCCCAGCATTTT.

The chain uses TRBV19 and TRBJ2-2; 7 bases fit TRBD2. The junction had 8 bases not matched to a gene; V was cut back by 6 bases and J by 7 bases. This CDR3 has 14 residues. The germline CDR1 and CDR2 sequences are LNHDA and SQIVND (reference sequence). In nucleotides, the CDR3 is TGTGCCAGTAGCCAGCGGGGCGGGAGCGGGGAGCTGTTTTTT. Translating it yields CASSQRGGSGELFF.

CDR3 protein: CAISEPGQQNTEAFF. The CDR3, as DNA: TGTGCCATCAGTGAGCCCGGACAGCAGAACACTGAAGCTTTCTTT. The gene calls are TRBV10-3 and TRBJ1-1; TRBD1 might be the D (6 bases). Germline CDR1 and CDR2: ENHRY and SYGVKD. This CDR3 is built from 15 residues. The V gene lost 2 bases and the J gene lost 1 base, with 11 bases spanning the gap.

The chain has TRBV19 and TRBJ2-7, with D possibly being TRBD2 (5 bases). V gave up 3 bases and J gave up 7 bases, with 13 bases separating them. CDR3 length: 13 residues. CDR1 is LNHDA, CDR2 SQIVND, per germline (reference sequence). The CDR3 here is CASSITGSGEQYF. The CDR3 nucleotides are TGTGCCAGTAGTATTACGGGGTCGGGGGAGCAGTACTTC.

In this sample, this clone turned up a few times. The CDR3 here is CASSPREANTEAFF. CDR3 coding DNA: TGTGCCAGTAGTCCCAGGGAGGCGAACACTGAAGCTTTCTTT. The V call is TRBV19, the J call TRBJ1-1; tentatively, D is TRBD1 (5 bases). CDR1 is LNHDA and CDR2 is SQIVND in the germline V gene (reference sequence). CDR3 length: 14 amino acids. V shed 5 bases and J shed 1 base, with 11 bases lying between them.

This clone has a handful of counts. The rearrangement joins TRBV5-6 to TRBJ1-4; 7 bases align to TRBD1. The junction had 9 bases not matched to a gene; V was cut back by 4 bases and J by 0 bases. The CDR3 has 17 residues. Germline V gene sequence: CDR1 SGHDT, CDR2 YYEEEE. The CDR3 DNA sequence: TGTGCCAGCAGCCACGGGACAGCATTTGCAACTAATGAAAAACTGTTTTTT. Protein: CASSHGTAFATNEKLFF.

This rearrangement joins TRBV5-1 to TRBJ1-2; D is unclear. From germline, CDR1 is SGHRS and CDR2 YFSETQ. The CDR3 has 15 residues. Trimming removed 0 bases at V and 5 bases at J, with 14 bases between. The CDR3 is CASSLATDGGYGYTF. In DNA, the CDR3 is TGCGCCAGCAGCTTGGCTACGGACGGAGGATATGGCTACACCTTC.

The chain carries TRBV11-2 and TRBJ2-5, with a weak D call TRBD1 (5 bases). Trimming removed 1 base at V and 3 bases at J, with 15 bases between. The germline V gene encodes CDR1 SGHAT and CDR2 FQNNGV. CDR3 size: 16 residues. CDR3 sequence reads: CASSLAQVGAKETQYF. As DNA, the CDR3 is TGTGCCAGCAGCTTAGCCCAGGTTGGGGCCAAAGAGACCCAGTACTTC.

The chain employs TRBV30 and TRBJ1-4; perhaps TRBD1 as D (6 bases). V shed 6 bases and J shed 3 bases, with 11 bases lying between them. The CDR3 extends over 13 amino acids. The germline V gene has CDR1 GTSNPN and CDR2 SVGIG (reference sequence). CDR3 amino acids: CACAKGANEKLFF. DNA of the CDR3: TGTGCCTGCGCGAAGGGGGCTAATGAAAAACTGTTTTTT.

This rearrangement joins TRBV19 to TRBJ1-5, with D possibly being TRBD1 (6 bases). Germline V CDR1 and CDR2: LNHDA, SQIVND (reference sequence). Between the trimmed V and J ends, which lost 7 bases and 7 bases, there was a span of 17 bases. This CDR3 spans 14 amino acids. The CDR3 loop reads CASKGGDMEQPQHF. CDR3 DNA: TGTGCCAGTAAGGGGGGGGACATGGAACAGCCCCAGCATTTT.

The V call is TRBV7-9, the J call TRBJ2-7; D perhaps matches TRBD2 (7 bases). The germline V gene encodes CDR1 SEHNR and CDR2 FQNEAQ (reference sequence). V dropped 6 bases and J dropped 0 bases, with 15 bases sitting between them. This CDR3 contains 15 residues. The CDR3 here is CASSGGGRGSYEQYF. The CDR3 bases are TGTGCCAGCAGTGGGGGGGGCAGAGGCTCCTACGAGCAGTACTTC.

This chain joins TRBV29-1 and TRBJ2-3, with D perhaps matching TRBD1 (6 bases). V shed 6 bases and J shed 2 bases, with 15 bases lying between them. Per germline, CDR1 SQVTM and CDR2 ANQGSEA. The CDR3 spans 14 residues. The CDR3 protein is CSVSGTYPTDTQYF. CDR3 in DNA: TGCAGCGTATCCGGGACATATCCCACAGATACGCAGTATTTT.

This clone occurred once. This CDR3 reads CASGGTSQGRQYF. Written as DNA, the CDR3 is TGTGCCAGCGGAGGGACTTCACAGGGACGGCAGTACTTC. This chain uses TRBV2 with TRBJ2-7, with D perhaps being TRBD1 or TRBD2 (6 bases each). Trimming took off 8 bases at V and 9 bases at J, with 20 bases between the two ends. This CDR3 is built from 13 residues. Per the germline V gene, CDR1 is SNHLY and CDR2 is FYNNEI.

The V gene is TRBV16, the J gene TRBJ1-5, with unresolved D. The V and J ends lost 2 bases and 4 bases respectively, with 9 bases between them. Per the germline V gene, CDR1 is KGHSY and CDR2 is FQNENV. The CDR3 length is 14 residues. In nucleotides, the CDR3 is TGTGCCAGCAGCCAAGCCCAGTATAATCAGCCCCAGCATTTT. Its protein is CASSQAQYNQPQHF. Variable domain in full (rest from reference TRBV16 and TRBJ1-5): GEEVAQTPKHLVRGEGQKAKLYCAPIKGHSYVFWYQQVLKNEFKFLISFQNENVFDETGMPKERFSAKCLPNSPCSLEIQATKLEDSAVYFCASSQAQYNQPQHFGDGTRLSIL.

This chain joins TRBV18 and TRBJ2-7; D assignment may be TRBD1 or TRBD2 (5 bases each). Germline assignment: CDR1 KGHSH and CDR2 LQKENI. The CDR3 extends over 15 amino acids. V lost 4 bases and J lost 3, with 16 bases in between. The CDR3 loop reads CASSLGTARVYEQYF. CDR3 DNA: TGTGCCAGCTCACTCGGGACGGCCCGGGTCTACGAGCAGTACTTC.

This clone has just a few counts. The chain couples TRBV5-5 to TRBJ1-5; TRBD1 might be the D (6 bases). This CDR3 is built from 15 residues. With 4 bases removed from V and 6 bases from J, the gap between germline ends came to 17 bases. CDR1 and CDR2 (germline): SGHKS, YYEKEE (reference sequence). This chain's CDR3 is CASSPDRQDGQPQHF. The CDR3 DNA reads TGTGCCAGCAGCCCGGACAGACAGGACGGTCAGCCCCAGCATTTT.

This chain joins TRBV30 and TRBJ1-2; 12 nucleotides align to TRBD1. In germline, CDR1 is GTSNPN, CDR2 SVGIG (reference sequence). The CDR3 contains 14 residues. Trimming at V came to 4 bases and at J to 4 bases, leaving 4 bases not matched to a gene. This CDR3 is CAWMGQGAAYGYTF. The CDR3 DNA is TGTGCCTGGATGGGACAGGGGGCTGCCTATGGCTACACCTTC.

The V and J genes are TRBV10-3 and TRBJ2-1, with 7 bases fitting TRBD1. The CDR3 is 14 residues long. Per the germline V gene, CDR1 is ENHRY and CDR2 is SYGVKD. Trimming at V came to 11 bases and at J to 1 base, leaving 8 bases not matched to a gene. In DNA form, the CDR3 reads TGTGCCTCCCAGGGGGATGGTTCCTACAATGAGCAGTTCTTC. Residues: CASQGDGSYNEQFF.

V and J are TRBV30 and TRBJ2-1; no clear D. The CDR3 consists of 14 residues. V was trimmed by 0 bases and J by 6 bases, leaving 12 bases between them. The germline V gene has CDR1 GTSNPN and CDR2 SVGIG (reference sequence). The CDR3 DNA is TGTGCCTGGAGTGTCGGGTGGTCAGCCAATGAGCAGTTCTTC. It codes for CAWSVGWSANEQFF.